This is a list of T cell receptor beta chains from one sample in a study of B cell selection in AIRE deficiency. TCRdb keeps only in-frame clones here, not all; method: immunoSEQ multiplex PCR. Of about 18,000 clones in the sample, under 95% are singletons; the top ten hold 0.89%. The sequencing input was CD4+CD25+ Tregs sorted from PBMCs. The receptors were sampled from a human donor in good health. The CDR3 runs from the conserved cysteine through the conserved F or W. Fields, in order: D gene, clone size, J gene, V gene, CDR3 DNA, CDR3 protein. The D gene is left open where the match is weak. The size entry is marked missing in some rows and otherwise reads once, few, many or a size class.

d_call: .; clone_size: .; j_call: TRBJ1-1; v_call: TRBV29-1; cdr3_nt: TGCAGCGTTGAAAGGGACATGAACACTGAAGCTTTCTTT; cdr3_aa: CSVERDMNTEAFF
d_call: TRBD1; clone_size: .; j_call: TRBJ1-2; v_call: TRBV10-3; cdr3_nt: TGTGCCATCGGTGGACAGGGGGCGCAAGTAGGTGGCTACACCTTC; cdr3_aa: CAIGGQGAQVGGYTF
d_call: TRBD2; clone_size: .; j_call: TRBJ2-7; v_call: TRBV4-2; cdr3_nt: TGTGCCAGCAGCCTCGGACTAGCGGGGACGTTAACCTACGAGCAGTACTTC; cdr3_aa: CASSLGLAGTLTYEQYF
d_call: .; clone_size: .; j_call: TRBJ1-3; v_call: TRBV29-1; cdr3_nt: TGCAGCGTTGTCCGTGTGACACACTCTGGAAACACCATATATTTT; cdr3_aa: CSVVRVTHSGNTIYF
d_call: .; clone_size: .; j_call: TRBJ2-1; v_call: TRBV19; cdr3_nt: TGTGCCAGTAGTATATGGGGATACAATGAGCAGTTCTTC; cdr3_aa: CASSIWGYNEQFF
d_call: TRBD1; clone_size: once; j_call: TRBJ1-1; v_call: TRBV6-1; cdr3_nt: TGTGCCAGCAGGAGACAGGGATATGGCACTGAAGCTTTCTTT; cdr3_aa: CASRRQGYGTEAFF
d_call: .; clone_size: once; j_call: TRBJ2-7; v_call: TRBV7-9; cdr3_nt: TGTGCCAGCAGCCCGCTGGGCTACGAGCAGTACTTC; cdr3_aa: CASSPLGYEQYF
d_call: TRBD2; clone_size: .; j_call: TRBJ2-1; v_call: TRBV28; cdr3_nt: TGTGCCAGCAGTATCCTAGCGGGAGGATCAGATGAGCAGTTCTTC; cdr3_aa: CASSILAGGSDEQFF
d_call: .; clone_size: .; j_call: TRBJ1-2; v_call: TRBV5-6; cdr3_nt: TGTGCCAGCAGCTTGGGGGGGGGCCTTTATGGCTACACCTTC; cdr3_aa: CASSLGGGLYGYTF
d_call: TRBD2; clone_size: .; j_call: TRBJ2-1; v_call: TRBV19; cdr3_nt: TGTGCCAGTAGTACGATTCCGGGACTAGCGGGAGGGCCGAGCTCCTACAATGAGCAGTTCTTC; cdr3_aa: CASSTIPGLAGGPSSYNEQFF
d_call: .; clone_size: .; j_call: TRBJ2-7; v_call: TRBV20-1; cdr3_nt: TGCAGTGCCTGGGGCCGGGGCGAGCAGTACTTC; cdr3_aa: CSAWGRGEQYF
d_call: .; clone_size: .; j_call: TRBJ1-3; v_call: TRBV4-2; cdr3_nt: TGTGCCAGCAGCCAAGGGGAGACTGGAAACACCATATATTTT; cdr3_aa: CASSQGETGNTIYF
d_call: .; clone_size: .; j_call: TRBJ1-3; v_call: TRBV2; cdr3_nt: TGTGCCAGCAGGGTACGGAACACCATATATTTT; cdr3_aa: CASRVRNTIYF
d_call: .; clone_size: once; j_call: TRBJ2-3; v_call: TRBV2; cdr3_nt: TGTGCCAGCAGTCCAGGGATAACAGATACGCAGTATTTT; cdr3_aa: CASSPGITDTQYF
d_call: .; clone_size: .; j_call: TRBJ2-7; v_call: TRBV28; cdr3_nt: TGTGCCAGTCTTGGGTCTCCTCTACTCTACGAGCAGTACTTC; cdr3_aa: CASLGSPLLYEQYF
d_call: .; clone_size: .; j_call: TRBJ2-1; v_call: TRBV27; cdr3_nt: TGTGCCAGCAGGCGAAGCGGAGGGACCGGCAATGAGCAGTTCTTC; cdr3_aa: CASRRSGGTGNEQFF
d_call: .; clone_size: .; j_call: TRBJ1-2; v_call: TRBV29-1; cdr3_nt: TGCAGCGCCGGAAACCAGGCTCCCGTTGGCTACACCTTC; cdr3_aa: CSAGNQAPVGYTF
d_call: TRBD1; clone_size: .; j_call: TRBJ1-1; v_call: TRBV19; cdr3_nt: TGTGCCAGTACACAGGGGGCTCGTTTATTGAACACTGAAGCTTTCTTT; cdr3_aa: CASTQGARLLNTEAFF
d_call: .; clone_size: .; j_call: TRBJ1-4; v_call: TRBV19; cdr3_nt: TGTGCCAGTAGTGGCGCGGGGGCGGGAGTTCTGTTTTTT; cdr3_aa: CASSGAGAGVLFF
d_call: TRBD2; clone_size: .; j_call: TRBJ2-3; v_call: TRBV4-3; cdr3_nt: TGCGCCAGCAGCCCCCTCGGGCTGGGCGGGAGGGGTACAGATACGCAGTATTTT; cdr3_aa: CASSPLGLGGRGTDTQYF
d_call: .; clone_size: once; j_call: TRBJ2-7; v_call: TRBV28; cdr3_nt: TGTGCCAGCAGTTCCCCACCGCTCCAGGGGTTTCAGTACTTC; cdr3_aa: CASSSPPLQGFQYF
d_call: TRBD2; clone_size: .; j_call: TRBJ2-7; v_call: TRBV13; cdr3_nt: TGTGCCAGCAGCTTAGCGACTAGCGGCTTCTCCTACGAGCAGTACTTC; cdr3_aa: CASSLATSGFSYEQYF
d_call: .; clone_size: .; j_call: TRBJ1-5; v_call: TRBV7-2; cdr3_nt: TGTGCCAGCAGCTTATTGGCAGGGAATCAGCCCCAGCATTTT; cdr3_aa: CASSLLAGNQPQHF
d_call: .; clone_size: once; j_call: TRBJ1-2; v_call: TRBV11-2; cdr3_nt: TGTGCCAGCAGCGTCCAGGGGCGGCGGTACTATGGCTACACCTTC; cdr3_aa: CASSVQGRRYYGYTF
d_call: TRBD1; clone_size: .; j_call: TRBJ1-5; v_call: TRBV28; cdr3_nt: TGTGCCAGCAGTTTAGGGCCCGGACAGGGTAGGATATCCTATAGCAATCAGCCCCAGCATTTT; cdr3_aa: CASSLGPGQGRISYSNQPQHF
d_call: TRBD1; clone_size: .; j_call: TRBJ2-7; v_call: TRBV6-1; cdr3_nt: TGTGCCAGCAGATACGGACAGGCGTACTACGAGCAGTACTTC; cdr3_aa: CASRYGQAYYEQYF
d_call: TRBD1; clone_size: .; j_call: TRBJ1-2; v_call: TRBV5-1; cdr3_nt: TGCGCCAGCAGCCCGGGACAGCCCTATGGCTACACCTTC; cdr3_aa: CASSPGQPYGYTF
d_call: .; clone_size: .; j_call: TRBJ1-2; v_call: TRBV6-1; cdr3_nt: TGTGCCAGCAGTGGCTCCGGGACATTAGTCTATGGCTACACCTTC; cdr3_aa: CASSGSGTLVYGYTF
d_call: .; clone_size: .; j_call: TRBJ1-2; v_call: TRBV5-4; cdr3_nt: TGTGCCAGCAGCTTGGGTAGTAACTATGGCTACACCTTC; cdr3_aa: CASSLGSNYGYTF
d_call: TRBD1; clone_size: .; j_call: TRBJ2-1; v_call: TRBV10-3; cdr3_nt: TGTGCCATCAGTCTGACAGGGGAGACCTACAATGAGCAGTTCTTC; cdr3_aa: CAISLTGETYNEQFF
d_call: .; clone_size: .; j_call: TRBJ1-2; v_call: TRBV28; cdr3_nt: TGTGCCAGCAGTTTACCTCGTGCAGGGCAGTGGGATGGCTACACCTTC; cdr3_aa: CASSLPRAGQWDGYTF
d_call: .; clone_size: .; j_call: TRBJ1-1; v_call: TRBV6-1; cdr3_nt: TGTGCCAGCCGTACCGAGACAGACTGGCGAGCTTTCTTT; cdr3_aa: CASRTETDWRAFF
d_call: TRBD1; clone_size: .; j_call: TRBJ2-2; v_call: TRBV18; cdr3_nt: TGTGCCAGCTCCGGGACAGGGAACACCGGGGAGCTGTTTTTT; cdr3_aa: CASSGTGNTGELFF
d_call: .; clone_size: .; j_call: TRBJ1-2; v_call: TRBV4-3; cdr3_nt: TGCGCCAGCAGCCAAGATCTAGTTCCCTATGGCTACACCTTC; cdr3_aa: CASSQDLVPYGYTF
d_call: TRBD1; clone_size: .; j_call: TRBJ1-2; v_call: TRBV7-2; cdr3_nt: TGTGCCAGCAGTCAACGACAGGGTAATATCGGCTACACCTTC; cdr3_aa: CASSQRQGNIGYTF
d_call: .; clone_size: .; j_call: TRBJ2-7; v_call: TRBV7-2; cdr3_nt: TGTGCCAGCAGCTTAATTACAACCTACGAGCAGTACTTC; cdr3_aa: CASSLITTYEQYF
d_call: .; clone_size: .; j_call: TRBJ2-3; v_call: TRBV28; cdr3_nt: TGTGCCAGCAGCAGGTCCCCCGAGGCCGATACGCAGTATTTT; cdr3_aa: CASSRSPEADTQYF
d_call: TRBD2; clone_size: .; j_call: TRBJ2-1; v_call: TRBV19; cdr3_nt: TGTGCCAGTAGTAGGACTAGCGGCTACAATGAGCAGTTCTTC; cdr3_aa: CASSRTSGYNEQFF
d_call: .; clone_size: few; j_call: TRBJ2-3; v_call: TRBV5-4; cdr3_nt: TGTGCCAGCAGCAACGGACAGCTGAGCACAGATACGCAGTATTTT; cdr3_aa: CASSNGQLSTDTQYF
d_call: TRBD2; clone_size: .; j_call: TRBJ2-2; v_call: TRBV19; cdr3_nt: TGTGCCAGTAGTATTTCGGGACTAGCCTCCACCGGGGAGCTGTTTTTT; cdr3_aa: CASSISGLASTGELFF
d_call: .; clone_size: .; j_call: TRBJ2-4; v_call: TRBV4-2; cdr3_nt: TGTGCCAGCAGCCAACAGCGGACGCTAGCCAAAAACATTCAGTACTTC; cdr3_aa: CASSQQRTLAKNIQYF
d_call: .; clone_size: .; j_call: TRBJ2-2; v_call: TRBV5-6; cdr3_nt: TGTGCCAGCAGCTGGGGCTTCGGCCGGGCCTCCATCGGGGAGCTGTTTTTT; cdr3_aa: CASSWGFGRASIGELFF
d_call: .; clone_size: .; j_call: TRBJ1-2; v_call: TRBV5-1; cdr3_nt: TGCGCCAGCAGCTTGACCTTGACAGAGAGCTACACCTTC; cdr3_aa: CASSLTLTESYTF
d_call: .; clone_size: .; j_call: TRBJ2-7; v_call: TRBV19; cdr3_nt: TGTGCCAGTAGCACCAAGAGTGGAGCTAACTACGAGCAGTACTTC; cdr3_aa: CASSTKSGANYEQYF
d_call: TRBD2; clone_size: once; j_call: TRBJ2-1; v_call: TRBV28; cdr3_nt: TGTGCCAGCAGTTCCCCCCGGGGGCTAGCGGGAGAGGATGAGCAGTTCTTC; cdr3_aa: CASSSPRGLAGEDEQFF
d_call: .; clone_size: .; j_call: TRBJ2-5; v_call: TRBV6-5; cdr3_nt: TGTGCCAGCAGTTTAGTTCCAGGCCAAGAGACCCAGTACTTC; cdr3_aa: CASSLVPGQETQYF
d_call: .; clone_size: few; j_call: TRBJ1-1; v_call: TRBV5-1; cdr3_nt: TGCGCCAGCAGGAGCGGGGGGAACACTGAAGCTTTCTTT; cdr3_aa: CASRSGGNTEAFF
d_call: TRBD2; clone_size: .; j_call: TRBJ2-7; v_call: TRBV29-1; cdr3_nt: TGCAGCGTTGACGGGGGGAGTTTCTACGAGCAGTACTTC; cdr3_aa: CSVDGGSFYEQYF
d_call: .; clone_size: .; j_call: TRBJ2-1; v_call: TRBV7-9; cdr3_nt: TGTGCCAGCCCCTTAAGGGGACTCGCCCCCATTGAGCAGTTCTTC; cdr3_aa: CASPLRGLAPIEQFF
d_call: .; clone_size: .; j_call: TRBJ1-5; v_call: TRBV27; cdr3_nt: TGTGCCAGCAGGGACCGCGGCAATCAGCCCCAGCATTTT; cdr3_aa: CASRDRGNQPQHF
d_call: TRBD2; clone_size: .; j_call: TRBJ2-3; v_call: TRBV7-2; cdr3_nt: TGTGCCAGCAGCTTGCTAGCGGCTAGCGGGAGCACAGATACGCAGTATTTT; cdr3_aa: CASSLLAASGSTDTQYF
d_call: .; clone_size: .; j_call: TRBJ1-5; v_call: TRBV27; cdr3_nt: TGTGCCAGCAGTCCGCAGAATAGCAATCAGCCCCAGCATTTT; cdr3_aa: CASSPQNSNQPQHF
d_call: .; clone_size: .; j_call: TRBJ2-3; v_call: TRBV28; cdr3_nt: TGTGCCAGCAGTCCGCGTCCCAGCACAGATACGCAGTATTTT; cdr3_aa: CASSPRPSTDTQYF
d_call: TRBD1; clone_size: .; j_call: TRBJ2-7; v_call: TRBV7-2; cdr3_nt: TGTGCCGGCAGCTCCCGGGACAGGGGGCCCTACGAGCAGTACTTC; cdr3_aa: CAGSSRDRGPYEQYF
d_call: .; clone_size: .; j_call: TRBJ1-2; v_call: TRBV7-2; cdr3_nt: TGTGCCAGCAGCTTACGGCCAGGACAAAACTCCTATGGCTACACCTTC; cdr3_aa: CASSLRPGQNSYGYTF
d_call: .; clone_size: .; j_call: TRBJ1-1; v_call: TRBV6-6; cdr3_nt: TGTGCCAGCAGAAACAGGGTGGCGAACACTGAAGCTTTCTTT; cdr3_aa: CASRNRVANTEAFF
d_call: .; clone_size: once; j_call: TRBJ1-4; v_call: TRBV5-4; cdr3_nt: TGTGCCAGCACCAGGACACCAGGGGATGAAAAACTGTTTTTT; cdr3_aa: CASTRTPGDEKLFF
d_call: .; clone_size: .; j_call: TRBJ2-7; v_call: TRBV5-6; cdr3_nt: TGTGCCAGCAGCTTATCCGAGCTTCCCTCCTACGAGCAGTACTTC; cdr3_aa: CASSLSELPSYEQYF